The 20 T cell receptor beta chains given below trace back to one sample, sequenced in a study of cytomegalovirus exposure and HLA in healthy donors. PCR was performed using 60 Vbeta and 13 Jbeta primers. Assay: immunoSEQ multiplex PCR; the TCRdb copy retains only in-frame clones and omits some. The sample lists approximately 150,000 clones; 70% to 85% were seen once. Sequenced input: PBMCs. The receptors were sampled from a male donor in good health and CMV-seronegative.

V and J are TRBV9 and TRBJ2-1; D gene unclear. The CDR3 sequence is 15 residues long. Germline V lookup: CDR1 SGDLS, CDR2 YYNGEE. The ends were cut back, 3 bases at V and 5 bases at J, with 15 bases in the middle. CDR3 sequence reads: CASSGGGISNNEQFF. CDR3 coding DNA: TGTGCCAGCAGCGGCGGCGGAATATCTAACAATGAGCAGTTCTTC.

CDR3 sequence reads: CASSVTKAGATEAFF. The CDR3 DNA follows: TGCGCCAGCAGCGTGACGAAGGCAGGGGCCACTGAAGCTTTCTTT. The chain links TRBV5-1 to TRBJ1-1; a weak D match, TRBD1 (6 bases). Looked up from germline, CDR1 is SGHRS and CDR2 is YFSETQ. Trimming left V 4 bases short and J 4 bases short, with 17 bases between. The CDR3 spans 15 residues.

The chain carries TRBV19 and TRBJ1-1, with 7 bases fitting TRBD1. CDR3 length: 16 amino acids. Looked up from germline, CDR1 is LNHDA and CDR2 is SQIVND (reference sequence). The ends lost 1 base at V and 7 bases at J; junction bases unmatched: 12. CDR3 in DNA: TGTGCCAGTAGTATAGTCGGGGGCAGGGGGTCCGGTGAAGCTTTCTTT. Translated: CASSIVGGRGSGEAFF.

Only a few counts were recorded for this clone. V gene TRBV7-2 combines with J gene TRBJ1-2; 8 bases are a match to TRBD1. The V gene end was trimmed by 1 base and the J gene end by 8 bases; junction bases not matched to a gene: 12. The CDR3 has 16 residues. Germline-derived CDR1 and CDR2 are SGHTA and FQGNSA. The CDR3 bases are TGTGCCAGCAGCTTAGGGCCGGGACAGGAATTGGGGGGCTACACCTTC. Its protein is CASSLGPGQELGGYTF.

The V call is TRBV2, the J call TRBJ1-5; D remains unclear. In germline, CDR1 is SNHLY, CDR2 FYNNEI. The CDR3 covers 15 residues. Trimming removed 3 bases from V and 3 bases from J, with 12 bases in between. CDR3 in DNA: TGTGCCAGCAGTGAGTTCGGTACCCCCAATCAGCCCCAGCATTTT. Its translation: CASSEFGTPNQPQHF.

This chain links TRBV6-1 with TRBJ2-2, with D tentatively TRBD2 (6 bases). V was shortened by 6 bases and J by 6 bases, with 8 bases between the two germline ends. Per germline, CDR1 MNHNS and CDR2 SASEGT. The CDR3 totals 12 residues. The CDR3 nucleotides are TGTGCCAGCAGGGGGGGAGCCGGGGAGCTGTTTTTT. Encoded protein: CASRGGAGELFF.

V and J are TRBV27 and TRBJ2-3; 9 positions match TRBD2. Unmatched junction bases numbered 11, after V lost 0 bases and J lost 1 base. This CDR3 contains 19 residues. Germline lookup yields CDR1 MNHEY and CDR2 SMNVEV (reference sequence). For the CDR3, the DNA is TGTGCCAGCAGTTTATCTATCGCTACGCGACTAGCGGGCACAGATACGCAGTATTTT. Its translation is CASSLSIATRLAGTDTQYF.

The gene calls are TRBV4-3 and TRBJ2-2, with no clear D. The V gene lost 0 bases and the J gene lost 13 bases, with 12 bases spanning the gap. Per the germline V gene, CDR1 is LGHNA and CDR2 is YSLEER. This CDR3 is built from 13 residues. The DNA of the CDR3 is TGCGCCAGCAGCCAAGATATGAAGTTGGCGCTGTTTTTT. This sequence encodes CASSQDMKLALFF.

This clone came up a few times. The gene calls are TRBV19 and TRBJ2-4; 10 bases match TRBD1. The CDR3 contains 14 residues. CDR1 is LNHDA, CDR2 SQIVND, per germline (reference sequence). Trimming removed 1 base from V and 8 bases from J; junction bases left unmatched: 2. The CDR3 DNA reads as TGTGCCAGTAGTATAGGACAGGGGGCGGACATTCAGTACTTC. Translated, it gives CASSIGQGADIQYF.

The chain recombines TRBV7-8 with TRBJ1-5; D ambiguous. CDR1 is SGHVS and CDR2 is FQNEAQ in the germline V gene. V lost 1 base and J 5 bases, leaving 6 bases between the germline ends. This CDR3 is built from 13 residues. The CDR3 DNA follows: TGTGCCAGCAGCTTAGGGGGAGATCAGCCCCAGCATTTT. It yields the protein CASSLGGDQPQHF.

V usage is TRBV6-1 and J usage is TRBJ2-1; TRBD1 agrees at 7 bases. V was pared by 2 bases and J by 6 bases, with 4 bases of the junction left unmatched. CDR1 MNHNS and CDR2 SASEGT come from the germline V gene. The CDR3 extends over 14 amino acids. CDR3 amino acids: CASSEISGGNEQFF. The CDR3 bases are TGTGCCAGCAGTGAAATCTCAGGGGGCAATGAGCAGTTCTTC.

The chain carries TRBV7-9 and TRBJ1-3; D unresolved. This CDR3 has 11 amino acids. CDR1 is SEHNR, CDR2 FQNEAQ, per germline (reference sequence). Trimming removed 6 bases from V and 4 bases from J, with 4 bases in between. CDR3 coding DNA: TGTGCCAGCAGAGAGGGAAACACCATATATTTT. Amino acids: CASREGNTIYF.

This clone was observed once. The chain uses TRBV4-3 and TRBJ2-3; no firm D call. This CDR3 contains 14 residues. Germline CDR1 reads LGHNA; CDR2 reads YSLEER. V was trimmed by 0 bases and J by 4 bases, leaving 8 bases between them. CDR3 in amino acids: CASSQDLFPDTQYF. The CDR3 DNA sequence: TGCGCCAGCAGCCAAGACCTCTTTCCAGATACGCAGTATTTT.

The CDR3, as DNA: TGCGCCAGCAGCCAACCCCTTCGACAGGGTCCGAACACTGAAGCTTTCTTT. This encodes CASSQPLRQGPNTEAFF. The V and J genes are TRBV4-1 and TRBJ1-1; 7 bases align to TRBD1. Germline V gene sequence: CDR1 MGHRA, CDR2 YSYEKL. CDR3 length: 17 amino acids. V was pared by 2 bases and J by 1 base, with 10 bases of the junction left unmatched.

The chain recombines TRBV4-2 with TRBJ1-3; D may be TRBD1 (6 bases). Germline assignment: CDR1 LGHNA and CDR2 YNFKEQ. The CDR3 totals 14 residues. V lost 7 bases, J lost 0 bases, and 10 bases lay in between. In nucleotides, the CDR3 is TGTGCCAGCACAGAAGGGGGCTCTGGAAACACCATATATTTT. Protein: CASTEGGSGNTIYF.

The chain combines TRBV10-3 with TRBJ2-7; 8 positions agree with TRBD1. Germline V gene data show CDR1 as ENHRY and CDR2 as SYGVKD. The J segment lost 7 bases and the V segment lost 1 base, leaving 15 bases of the junction unmatched. This CDR3 is 17 amino acids long. CDR3 sequence (DNA): TGTGCCATCAGTGAGTGGAACGACAGGGGCCACTCGGGGGAGCAGTACTTC. Translation gives CAISEWNDRGHSGEQYF.

V gene TRBV6-6 combines with J gene TRBJ2-4, with D possibly TRBD1 on 5 matching bases. V gave up 5 bases and J gave up 6 bases, with 11 bases separating them. This CDR3 comprises 13 residues. The germline CDR1 and CDR2 sequences are MNHNY and SVGAGI (reference sequence). CDR3 sequence: CASSPRQLNIQYF. Written as DNA, the CDR3 is TGTGCCAGCAGTCCCCGACAGCTAAACATTCAGTACTTC.

CDR3 sequence (DNA): TGTGCCAGCAGCTTAAGCCTACGCCCGGACAATGAGCAGTTCTTC. Protein: CASSLSLRPDNEQFF. V and J are TRBV7-9 and TRBJ2-1; D uncertain. V was trimmed by 2 bases and J by 5 bases, leaving 13 bases between them. CDR1 is SEHNR, CDR2 FQNEAQ, per germline (reference sequence). The CDR3 consists of 15 residues. The full variable domain, completed using reference TRBV7-9 and TRBJ2-1, is DTGVSQNPRHKITKRGQNVTFRCDPISEHNRLYWYRQTLGQGPEFLTYFQNEAQLEKSRLLSDRFSAERPKGSFSTLEIQRTEQGDSAMYLCASSLSLRPDNEQFFGPGTRLTVL.

V and J are TRBV28 and TRBJ1-2; D possibly corresponds to TRBD1 (6 bases). This CDR3 is built from 17 residues. CDR1 is MDHEN, CDR2 SYDVKM, per germline. The V end lost 6 bases, the J end lost 0 bases, and 20 bases lay between the germline ends. This chain's CDR3 is CASSRTLAGAANYGYTF. The CDR3 nucleotides are TGTGCCAGCAGCAGAACCTTAGCAGGGGCCGCTAACTATGGCTACACCTTC.

The CDR3 DNA reads as TGTGCCAGTAGTATCGACTATGGCTACACCTTC. Amino acids: CASSIDYGYTF. The chain uses TRBV19 and TRBJ1-2; no clear D gene. The CDR3 extends over 11 amino acids. CDR1 and CDR2 (germline): LNHDA, SQIVND (reference sequence). V shed 3 bases and J shed 3 bases, with 2 bases lying between them. The whole variable domain, remainder taken from reference TRBV19 and TRBJ1-2, is DGGITQSPKYLFRKEGQNVTLSCEQNLNHDAMYWYRQDPGQGLRLIYYSQIVNDFQKGDIAEGYSVSREKKESFPLTVTSAQKNPTAFYLCASSIDYGYTFGSGTRLTVV.